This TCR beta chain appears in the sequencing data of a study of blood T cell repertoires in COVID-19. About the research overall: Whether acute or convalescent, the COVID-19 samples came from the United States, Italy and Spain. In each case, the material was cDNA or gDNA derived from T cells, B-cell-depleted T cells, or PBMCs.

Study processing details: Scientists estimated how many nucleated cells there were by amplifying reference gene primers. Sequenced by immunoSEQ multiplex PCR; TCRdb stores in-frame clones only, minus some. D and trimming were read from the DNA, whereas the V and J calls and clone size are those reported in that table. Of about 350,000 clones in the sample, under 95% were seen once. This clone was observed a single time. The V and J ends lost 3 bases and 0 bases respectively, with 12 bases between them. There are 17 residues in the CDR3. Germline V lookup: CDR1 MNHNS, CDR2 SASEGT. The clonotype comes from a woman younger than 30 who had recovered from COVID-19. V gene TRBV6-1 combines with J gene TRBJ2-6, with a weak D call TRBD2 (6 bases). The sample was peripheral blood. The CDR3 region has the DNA TGTGCCAGCAGTGACGCAGGGACTTACTCTGGGGCCAACGTCCTGACTTTC. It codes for CASSDAGTYSGANVLTF.